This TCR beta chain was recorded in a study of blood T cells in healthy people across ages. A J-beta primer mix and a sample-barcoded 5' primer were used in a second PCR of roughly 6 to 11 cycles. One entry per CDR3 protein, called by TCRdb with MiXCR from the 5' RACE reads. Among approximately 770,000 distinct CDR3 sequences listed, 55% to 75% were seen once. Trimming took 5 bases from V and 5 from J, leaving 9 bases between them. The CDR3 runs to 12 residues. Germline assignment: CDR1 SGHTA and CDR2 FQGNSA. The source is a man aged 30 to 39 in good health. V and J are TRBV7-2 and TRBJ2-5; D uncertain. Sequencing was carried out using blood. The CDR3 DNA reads TGTGCCAGCAGCGACCGAGCGGAGACCCAGTACTTC. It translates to CASSDRAETQYF.